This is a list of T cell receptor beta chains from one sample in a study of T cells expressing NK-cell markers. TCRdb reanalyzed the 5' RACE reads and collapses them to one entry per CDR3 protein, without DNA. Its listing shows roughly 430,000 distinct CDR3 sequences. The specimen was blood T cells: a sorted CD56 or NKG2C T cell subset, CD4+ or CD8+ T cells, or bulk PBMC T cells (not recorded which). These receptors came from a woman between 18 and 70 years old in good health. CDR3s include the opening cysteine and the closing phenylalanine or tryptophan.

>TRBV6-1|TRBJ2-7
CASSEAPGDSYEQYF
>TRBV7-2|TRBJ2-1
CASSPPARVNEQFF
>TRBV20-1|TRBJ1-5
CSATSRTGTGQPQHF
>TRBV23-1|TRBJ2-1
CASSQFGWVERGSYNEQFF
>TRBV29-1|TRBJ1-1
CSAQGVVAAQNTEAFF
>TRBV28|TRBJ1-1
CASSRRQGVTEAFF
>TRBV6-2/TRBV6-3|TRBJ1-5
CASGPQSRDLFSNQPQHF
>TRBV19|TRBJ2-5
CASSLGLAGTRWTQYF
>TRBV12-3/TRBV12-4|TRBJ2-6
CASSLTGKAGANVLTF
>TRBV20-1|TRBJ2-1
CSARPGLAGGNEQFF
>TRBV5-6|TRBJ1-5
CASSGTGDSNQPQHF
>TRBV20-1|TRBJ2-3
CSARGSPSGRADTQYF
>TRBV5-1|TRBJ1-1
CASSLWGGGTEAFF
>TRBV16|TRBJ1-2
CASSQNRDYGYTF
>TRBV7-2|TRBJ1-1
CASSLGMTGDTEAFF
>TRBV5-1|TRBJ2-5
CASSLDRDGETQYF
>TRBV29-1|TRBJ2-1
CSVPPRDRAYNEQFF
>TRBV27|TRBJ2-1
CASSFTGLGQFF
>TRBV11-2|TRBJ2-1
CASSLGHPSTYNEQFF
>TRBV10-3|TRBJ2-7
CATGWVRAYTYEQYF
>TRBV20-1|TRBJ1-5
CSARDPLGTGVNQPQHF
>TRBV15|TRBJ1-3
CATSRDKGISTIYF
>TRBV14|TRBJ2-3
CASSQARDTAGVGTQYF
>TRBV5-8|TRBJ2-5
CASSSGRTSGGAKTQYF
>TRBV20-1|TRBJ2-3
CSARVAGGRSYGPPSTDTQYF
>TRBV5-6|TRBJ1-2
CASSSTVSYGYTF